Listed below are T cell receptor beta chains from one sample, sequenced in a study of shared clonotypes between healthy human individuals. Profiled with immunoSEQ multiplex PCR; TCRdb holds only in-frame clones, not every one. The data show about 1 million clones, about 74% seen once. Sequencing was done on a sample of memory CD4+ T cells sorted from blood. The receptor set was obtained from a man in his late teens or twenties in good health. Each CDR3 is given with its conserved first and last residue. A D gene is named only where the DNA matches it firmly. Where a row states a size, it is once, few, many or the class of an expanded clone; other rows omit it.

D	V	J	size	CDR3	DNA
NA	TRBV5-1	TRBJ2-1	NA	CASSLDSGGAHNEQFF	TGCGCCAGCAGCTTGGACTCAGGGGGGGCTCACAATGAGCAGTTCTTC
NA	TRBV18	TRBJ1-3	NA	CVSSAYRPSSGNTIYF	TGTGTCAGCTCAGCTTACAGGCCTAGCTCTGGAAACACCATATATTTT
TRBD2	TRBV5-1	TRBJ2-7	once	CASSETSGGRDHEQYF	TGCGCCAGCAGCGAGACTAGCGGGGGGCGGGACCACGAGCAGTACTTC
TRBD2	TRBV27	TRBJ2-5	NA	CASRKRGGPETQYF	TGTGCCAGCAGGAAGCGGGGGGGCCCAGAGACCCAGTACTTC
TRBD2	TRBV7-9	TRBJ2-1	once	CASSSRPGLAGGHNEQFF	TGTGCCAGCAGCTCAAGACCGGGACTAGCGGGGGGGCACAATGAGCAGTTCTTC
TRBD2	TRBV11-2	TRBJ2-3	NA	CASSASGVAGITDTQYF	TGTGCCAGCAGCGCGTCCGGGGTAGCGGGAATCACAGATACGCAGTATTTT
TRBD1	TRBV11-2	TRBJ2-3	few	CASSPPGQGALDTQYF	TGTGCCAGCAGCCCCCCGGGACAGGGGGCATTAGATACGCAGTATTTT
TRBD1	TRBV19	TRBJ1-6	once	CASSNRGGNSPLHF	TGTGCCAGTAGCAACAGGGGTGGCAATTCACCCCTCCACTTT
NA	TRBV30	TRBJ2-7	NA	CAWSAPDLPYEQYF	TGTGCCTGGAGCGCCCCGGATCTTCCCTACGAGCAGTACTTC
NA	TRBV5-1	TRBJ1-2	once	CASSGDRVGYTF	TGCGCCAGCAGCGGGGACCGAGTAGGCTACACCTTC
TRBD1	TRBV10-3	TRBJ2-7	NA	CAISEAGTGGDRLYF	TGTGCCATCAGTGAGGCCGGGACAGGGGGGGACAGGCTGTACTTC